The sample holds a few counts of the clone carrying this TCR beta chain. The antigen is unknown. This entry is derived from a study of pediatric ulcerative colitis. Study-wide findings and caveats: Blood samples from a couple of patients yielded substantially fewer templates and were excluded from blood-rectal overlap analysis. In rectum, acute severe colitis had expanded clones and less diversity.

The V end was cut by 2 bases, the J end by 3 bases, with 10 bases between. CDR1 SEHNR and CDR2 FQNEAQ come from the germline V gene (reference sequence). This CDR3 has 14 residues. Assay: immunoSEQ multiplex PCR; the TCRdb copy retains only in-frame clones and omits some. The data contain tens of thousands of clones, around 69% of them singletons. The rectum was sampled with one to two pinch biopsies at colonoscopy. V and J are TRBV7-9 and TRBJ1-2, with D perhaps matching TRBD1 (5 bases). This receptor was taken from a boy aged 5 to 17 with severe ulcerative colitis. Sequencing was performed on gut tissue. The CDR3 nucleotides are TGTGCCAGCAGCTTAAGCGCAGGGTACTATGGCTACACCTTC. Its protein is CASSLSAGYYGYTF.